The next 9 T cell receptor beta chains were all read from a single sample in a study of blood T cell repertoires in COVID-19 (TCRdb year 2020). The library was built by means of the immunoSEQ multiplex PCR assay. TCRdb retrieved this table from immuneACCESS and kept in-frame rearrangements only. Not all clones are present; in checked studies, unresolved V genes account for under half, and no reason is known for the remainder. This sample has tens of thousands of clones in its table, and more than 80% of those were observed once. 16% of the sample is held by the ten biggest clonotypes. The specimen was peripheral blood. The source of these receptors is a human donor in a cohort sampled during active COVID-19.

This chain uses TRBV2 with TRBJ2-7, with TRBD2 matching 12 bases. J lost 5 bases, V lost 8 bases, and 10 bases had no gene match. The CDR3 has 15 residues. CDR1 and CDR2 (germline): SNHLY, FYNNEI. The CDR3 coding sequence is TGTGCCAGCCGGGTTGCTAGCGGGGGGGCGAACGAGCAGTACTTC. Amino acids: CASRVASGGANEQYF.

V is TRBV15 and J is TRBJ1-6, with 8 bases identical to TRBD1. There are 17 residues in the CDR3. The germline CDR1 and CDR2 sequences are LNHNV and YYDKDF (reference sequence). The V gene end was trimmed by 0 bases and the J gene end by 10 bases; junction bases not matched to a gene: 11. The DNA for the CDR3 is TGTGCCACCAGCAGAGATCGAGCCGGACAGGGTGAATCACCCCTCCACTTT. Protein sequence: CATSRDRAGQGESPLHF.

The chain has TRBV6-5 and TRBJ2-7; TRBD1 agrees at 7 bases. This CDR3 has 13 residues. V was pared by 6 bases and J by 1 base, with 3 bases of the junction left unmatched. Germline lookup yields CDR1 MNHEY and CDR2 SVGAGI. The CDR3 reads CASRGTVSYEQYF. CDR3 bases: TGTGCCAGCAGGGGGACAGTTTCCTACGAGCAGTACTTC.

The rearrangement joins TRBV6-5 to TRBJ2-3; tentatively, D is TRBD2 (5 bases). This CDR3 is built from 12 residues. Per the germline V gene, CDR1 is MNHEY and CDR2 is SVGAGI. V lost 10 bases and J lost 4, with 12 bases in between. The CDR3 sequence: CATGIIPDTQYF. For the CDR3, the DNA is TGTGCCACCGGGATAATCCCAGATACGCAGTATTTT.

CDR3 loop: CASSPNKNTEAFF. Written as DNA, the CDR3 is TGTGCCAGCTCACCAAACAAGAACACTGAAGCTTTCTTT. The chain is built from TRBV18 and TRBJ1-1, with unresolved D. Germline values: CDR1 KGHSH, CDR2 LQKENI. The CDR3 sequence is 13 residues long. The germline V and J ends were trimmed by 2 bases and 1 base, with 5 bases remaining between them.

This clone was observed a few times. The rearrangement links TRBV28 to TRBJ2-7; D remains unclear. The CDR3 has 11 amino acids. Germline CDR1 and CDR2: MDHEN and SYDVKM. The V end lost 3 bases, the J end lost 5 bases, and 5 bases lay between the germline ends. CDR3 sequence (DNA): TGTGCCAGCAGTTTTAGAGACGAGCAGTACTTC. Protein: CASSFRDEQYF.

This clone turned up a few times. The rearrangement joins TRBV5-4 to TRBJ2-2; weak D call: TRBD1 (6 bases). Trimming took off 0 bases at V and 4 bases at J, with 13 bases between the two ends. The CDR3 is made up of 16 amino acids. Germline values: CDR1 SGHNT, CDR2 YYREEE (reference sequence). The CDR3 reads CASSLAAGAITGELFF. The CDR3 DNA is TGTGCCAGCAGCTTGGCCGCAGGGGCCATCACCGGGGAGCTGTTTTTT.

J is TRBJ1-1 and V is TRBV2, with 7 bases that match TRBD1. Germline loops: CDR1 SNHLY, CDR2 FYNNEI. This CDR3 has 14 residues. With V trimmed by 6 bases and J by 6 bases, 10 bases remained unmatched. In DNA form, the CDR3 reads TGTGCCAGCAGAGATGACAGGGTTTCCCCTGAAGCTTTCTTT. Its translation is CASRDDRVSPEAFF. The complete variable domain, with remaining parts taken from reference TRBV2 and TRBJ1-1, reads EPEVTQTPSHQVTQMGQEVILRCVPISNHLYFYWYRQILGQKVEFLVSFYNNEISEKSEIFDDQFSVERPDGSNFTLKIRSTKLEDSAMYFCASRDDRVSPEAFFGQGTRLTVV.

This rearrangement joins TRBV5-1 to TRBJ1-4; D is unresolved. From germline, CDR1 is SGHRS and CDR2 YFSETQ. This CDR3 contains 15 residues. V lost 2 bases to trimming and J lost 0 bases, with 8 bases between them. Written as DNA, the CDR3 is TGCGCCAGCAGCTTCGGGGTTGCAACTAATGAAAAACTGTTTTTT. It specifies CASSFGVATNEKLFF.